Below, 27 T cell receptor beta chains from the same sample are listed, as sequenced in a study of graft-versus-host responses after intestinal transplantation. Sequencing used immunoSEQ multiplex PCR; TCRdb keeps in-frame clones, though not all of them. The data hold 70,000 to 100,000 clones, with about 89% observed a single time. Which antigens these TCRs recognize remains unknown. This specimen consisted of unstimulated CD4+ T cells sorted from spleen or lymph node cells, obtained before intestinal transplant. Receptors were obtained from a human donor who received an intestinal transplant.

The J gene is TRBJ1-2, the V gene TRBV6-5, with D possibly matching TRBD1 (6 bases). Germline V gives CDR1 MNHEY, CDR2 SVGAGI. The CDR3 is made up of 14 amino acids. V was clipped by 5 bases and J by 7 bases, with 17 bases between them. The CDR3 loop is CASSRTKYRVGYTF. CDR3 in DNA: TGTGCCAGCAGTAGAACAAAATACAGGGTTGGCTACACCTTC.

The chain has TRBV28 and TRBJ2-1; the match to TRBD1 covers 8 bases. The V segment lost 5 bases and the J segment 3 bases; nucleotides outside the gene matches: 15. The CDR3 spans 18 residues. Germline V gives CDR1 MDHEN, CDR2 SYDVKM. DNA of the CDR3: TGTGCCAGCAGTCCACTTCACCGACAGGGGAAGGGCTACAATGAGCAGTTCTTC. This sequence encodes CASSPLHRQGKGYNEQFF.

This clone has a single count. At one end the junction does not follow the germline gene, possibly because of a read error. The J gene is TRBJ2-1, the V gene TRBV27, with 9 bases fitting TRBD1. This CDR3 has 12 amino acids. Germline loops: CDR1 MNHEY, CDR2 SMNVEV (reference sequence). Here the CDR3 reads CASSLRGGTGIF. The CDR3 DNA reads TGTGCCAGCAGTTTAAGGGGGGGGACAGGGATCTTC.

This chain links TRBV7-9 with TRBJ2-5; a possible D gene is TRBD1 (6 bases). The better agreement between TRBJ2-7 and the DNA end casts doubt on the J call. The CDR3 has 12 residues. CDR1 is SEHNR, CDR2 FQNEAQ, per germline (reference sequence). The CDR3 DNA sequence: TGTGCCAGCAGCAAATACAGGGACGAGCAGTACTTC. Protein product: CASSKYRDEQYF.

V is TRBV18 and J is TRBJ2-7; 9 positions match TRBD1. The CDR3 extends over 14 amino acids. The germline CDR1 and CDR2 sequences are KGHSH and LQKENI. V lost 0 bases to trimming and J lost 5 bases; unmatched junction nucleotides: 2. The CDR3, as DNA: TGTGCCAGCTCACCACCGAGGGACAGGGACGAGCAGTACTTC. It specifies CASSPPRDRDEQYF. Based on the CDR3 plus reference TRBV18 and TRBJ2-7, the full variable domain is NAGVMQNPRHLVRRRGQEARLRCSPMKGHSHVYWYRQLPEEGLKFMVYLQKENIIDESGMPKERFSAEFPKEGPSILRIQQVVRGDSAAYFCASSPPRDRDEQYFGPGTRLTVT.

The chain employs TRBV2 and TRBJ2-7, with D possibly matching TRBD1 (6 bases). The V end was cut by 7 bases, the J end by 2 bases, with 21 bases between. Germline V CDR1 and CDR2: SNHLY, FYNNEI. The length of the CDR3 is 16 residues. The CDR3 DNA is TGTGCCAGCACCAAGGCCACCTCGGACAGCCCCTACGAGCAGTACTTC. Amino acids: CASTKATSDSPYEQYF.

This chain connects TRBV11-2 to TRBJ1-1; no clear D. V lost 3 bases to trimming and J lost 0 bases, with 8 bases between them. CDR3 length: 14 residues. The germline gives CDR1 SGHAT, CDR2 FQNNGV. This CDR3 is CASSLVAMNTEAFF. The DNA for the CDR3 is TGTGCCAGCAGCTTGGTGGCAATGAACACTGAAGCTTTCTTT.

The chain carries TRBV5-1 and TRBJ1-3; 7 bases fit TRBD1. V dropped 3 bases and J dropped 0; count of bases not matched to a gene: 9. CDR1 and CDR2 from the germline V gene are SGHRS and YFSETQ. The CDR3 contains 17 residues. In DNA form, the CDR3 reads TGCGCCAGCAGCTCAACCCGACAGGGAGGCTCTGGAAACACCATATATTTT. It specifies CASSSTRQGGSGNTIYF.

This rearrangement joins TRBV29-1 to TRBJ1-2; D may be TRBD1 (6 bases). The CDR3 runs to 13 residues. Germline V gene data show CDR1 as SQVTM and CDR2 as ANQGSEA. The V end was cut by 4 bases, the J end by 8 bases, with 17 bases between. In DNA form, the CDR3 reads TGCAGCGTTGGTCCCCGACAGGTCAGGGGCTACACCTTC. Amino acid sequence: CSVGPRQVRGYTF.

To note about this clone: One end of the junction is discordant with germline, which a read error may explain. The chain links TRBV5-1 to TRBJ2-7; 7 bases match TRBD1. The CDR3 length is 12 residues. CDR1 SGHRS and CDR2 YFSETQ come from the germline V gene. The CDR3 sequence: CASSLEGLQGEF. For the CDR3, the DNA is TGCGCCAGCAGCTTGGAGGGGCTTCAGGGGGAATTC.

This sequence joins TRBV11-2 and TRBJ2-7, with a possible D match to TRBD2 (5 bases). Looked up from germline, CDR1 is SGHAT and CDR2 is FQNNGV. The germline V and J ends were trimmed by 3 bases and 6 bases, with 12 bases remaining between them. The CDR3 extends over 13 amino acids. CDR3 protein: CASSFSPEGEQYF. Here the CDR3 DNA reads TGTGCCAGCAGCTTTAGTCCCGAGGGCGAGCAGTACTTC.

This clone was counted between two and nine times. This chain links TRBV2 with TRBJ2-3; 12 bases agree with TRBD2. This CDR3 has 17 amino acids. CDR1 SNHLY and CDR2 FYNNEI come from the germline V gene. The ends lost 6 bases at V and 2 bases at J; junction bases unmatched: 9. CDR3: CASSTRLAGAYTDTQYF. The CDR3 nucleotides are TGTGCCAGCAGCACAAGACTAGCGGGGGCTTACACAGATACGCAGTATTTT.

The genes are TRBV4-2 and TRBJ2-1; 9 bases fit TRBD2. CDR1 LGHNA and CDR2 YNFKEQ come from the germline V gene. Unmatched junction bases numbered 4, after V lost 0 bases and J lost 4 bases. CDR3 length: 16 residues. The CDR3 sequence: CASSQDKGLAYNEQFF. CDR3 bases: TGTGCCAGCAGCCAAGATAAAGGACTAGCGTACAATGAGCAGTTCTTC.

In its sample, this clone was seen once. V is TRBV6-6 and J is TRBJ2-3; TRBD2 is a possible D gene (5 bases). Germline CDR1 is MNHNY and CDR2 is SVGAGI (reference sequence). Trimming left V 8 bases short and J 4 bases short, with 13 bases between. This CDR3 contains 13 residues. In DNA, the CDR3 is TGTGCCAGCGCCTCTGCGGGCCCAGATACGCAGTATTTT. It codes for CASASAGPDTQYF.

This chain links TRBV7-8 with TRBJ1-6, with a possible D match to TRBD1 (5 bases). V was trimmed by 1 base and J by 9 bases, leaving 10 bases between them. Looked up from germline, CDR1 is SGHVS and CDR2 is FQNEAQ. The CDR3 extends over 14 amino acids. The CDR3 spells CASSLEGRGSPLHF. The CDR3 DNA follows: TGTGCCAGCAGCTTAGAAGGGAGGGGTTCACCCCTCCACTTT.

The rearrangement uses TRBV28 and TRBJ1-2, with D hard to call. V shed 2 bases and J shed 2 bases, with 9 bases lying between them. Germline CDR1 and CDR2: MDHEN and SYDVKM. The CDR3 length is 14 residues. CDR3: CASSLEWRNYGYTF. The CDR3 coding sequence is TGTGCCAGCAGTTTAGAGTGGAGGAACTATGGCTACACCTTC.

This chain joins TRBV6-6 and TRBJ2-3, with 8 bases aligning to TRBD2. This CDR3 region has 16 residues. The junction had 17 bases not matched to a gene; V was cut back by 5 bases and J by 10 bases. In germline, CDR1 is MNHNY, CDR2 SVGAGI (reference sequence). CDR3 residues: CASSTGPGGPGVAQYF. The DNA of the CDR3 is TGTGCCAGCAGTACCGGTCCGGGGGGGCCAGGGGTGGCGCAGTATTTT.

The table lists this clone with a few counts. The chain recombines TRBV5-6 with TRBJ2-5; TRBD2 might be the D (5 bases). This CDR3 is built from 13 residues. V was pared by 7 bases and J by 5 bases, with 15 bases between. Germline assignment: CDR1 SGHDT and CDR2 YYEEEE. CDR3 region: CASGAPRGETQYF. CDR3 DNA sequence: TGTGCCAGCGGTGCCCCCCGAGGGGAGACCCAGTACTTC.

V usage is TRBV5-1 and J usage is TRBJ2-7, with D possibly TRBD2 on 6 matching bases. The germline CDR1 and CDR2 sequences are SGHRS and YFSETQ. V was trimmed by 2 bases and J by 2 bases, leaving 14 bases between them. There are 15 residues in the CDR3. This CDR3 is CASSFSQGGTYEQYF. The CDR3, as DNA: TGCGCCAGCAGCTTCTCCCAGGGCGGGACCTACGAGCAGTACTTC.

This clone was detected a few times. The gene calls are TRBV30 and TRBJ1-2; TRBD1 agrees at 11 bases. The V and J ends lost 3 bases and 4 bases, in that order; junction bases with no gene match: 1. The CDR3 covers 13 residues. Germline V gene sequence: CDR1 GTSNPN, CDR2 SVGIG (reference sequence). The CDR3 here is CAWRGTGGYGYTF. CDR3 DNA sequence: TGTGCCTGGAGGGGGACAGGGGGCTATGGCTACACCTTC.

The rearrangement links TRBV5-1 to TRBJ1-6; TRBD1 matches at 8 bases. Germline CDR1 and CDR2: SGHRS and YFSETQ. Trimming at V came to 1 base and at J to 9 bases, leaving 3 bases not matched to a gene. The CDR3 loop spans 14 amino acids. The CDR3 here is CASSLYDRGSPLHF. DNA for the CDR3: TGCGCCAGCAGCTTGTACGACAGGGGTTCACCCCTCCACTTT.

The V gene is TRBV6-1, the J gene TRBJ1-2; TRBD1 matches 9 bases. This CDR3 region has 13 residues. CDR1 is MNHNS, CDR2 SASEGT, per germline. V lost 5 bases, J lost 8 bases, and 6 bases stayed unmatched. The CDR3 sequence: CASSFGTGNGYTF. The CDR3 DNA reads as TGTGCCAGCAGTTTTGGGACAGGGAACGGCTACACCTTC.

CDR3: CASSPRDSPVGEQYF. The CDR3 nucleotides are TGTGCCAGTAGTCCCCGGGACAGTCCGGTCGGGGAGCAGTACTTC. The rearrangement uses TRBV19 and TRBJ2-7; TRBD1 aligns across 7 bases. The CDR3 is made up of 15 amino acids. The junction had 14 bases not matched to a gene; V was cut back by 5 bases and J by 7 bases. Per the germline V gene, CDR1 is LNHDA and CDR2 is SQIVND (reference sequence).

This clone was seen a single time. The CDR3 DNA reads as TGCAGCGTTGAGATCGTGACAGGGGACAACTATGGCTACACCTTC. Translated, it gives CSVEIVTGDNYGYTF. V gene TRBV29-1 combines with J gene TRBJ1-2, with TRBD1 matching over 8 bases. There are 15 residues in the CDR3. V shed 3 bases and J 2 bases; nucleotides not matched to a gene: 8. Germline CDR1 SQVTM, CDR2 ANQGSEA.

The CDR3 nucleotides are TGTGCCTGGAGTCGCGGGGGGGAATCCTACGAGCAGTACTTC. Amino acid sequence: CAWSRGGESYEQYF. The rearrangement links TRBV30 to TRBJ2-7, with 9 bases matching TRBD2. The CDR3 runs to 14 residues. After removal of 2 bases from V and 1 base from J, the junction contained 3 bases not matched to a gene. Germline V gene sequence: CDR1 GTSNPN, CDR2 SVGIG (reference sequence).

V and J are TRBV7-2 and TRBJ2-7; TRBD1 might be the D (6 bases). V was pared by 3 bases and J by 2 bases, with 20 bases between. The CDR3 contains 17 residues. The V gene's germline CDR1 is SGHTA and CDR2 FQGNSA. CDR3 sequence: CASSFNFRDTLTYEQYF. In DNA form, the CDR3 reads TGTGCCAGCAGCTTTAATTTCCGGGACACCCTAACCTACGAGCAGTACTTC.

In the case of this clone: Distinct nucleotide sequences in the sample also encode this CDR3. The chain combines TRBV28 with TRBJ1-2, with D possibly being TRBD1 (5 bases). The CDR3 is 12 residues long. Germline V gives CDR1 MDHEN, CDR2 SYDVKM. Trimming shortened V by 6 bases and J by 8 bases, and 13 bases separated the two germline ends. The CDR3 coding sequence is TGTGCCAGCAGCCGCCAGGGATCCGGCTACACCTTC. This gives the protein CASSRQGSGYTF.